This section outlines one T cell receptor (beta chain) sequence together with its context. V lost 0 bases and J 2 bases, leaving 11 bases between the germline ends. This CDR3 is built from 15 residues. Germline values: CDR1 MNHEY, CDR2 SVGAGI. This entry is derived from a study of cytomegalovirus exposure and HLA in healthy donors. Study information: The roughly 700 first-cohort repertoires shared a platform with the roughly 130 validation repertoires, as reported in a later analysis.

Profiling relied on immunoSEQ multiplex PCR, and the TCRdb table lists in-frame clones only, not all of them. The sample records around 140,000 clones, approximately 94% being singletons. V is TRBV6-5 and J is TRBJ2-7, with D maybe TRBD2 (6 bases). The receptor's source is a man aged 18-30 years in good health and CMV-seropositive. The sequenced sample consisted of PBMCs. Here the CDR3 reads CASSYSASDPYEQYF. CDR3 bases: TGTGCCAGCAGTTACTCGGCTAGCGATCCCTACGAGCAGTACTTC.